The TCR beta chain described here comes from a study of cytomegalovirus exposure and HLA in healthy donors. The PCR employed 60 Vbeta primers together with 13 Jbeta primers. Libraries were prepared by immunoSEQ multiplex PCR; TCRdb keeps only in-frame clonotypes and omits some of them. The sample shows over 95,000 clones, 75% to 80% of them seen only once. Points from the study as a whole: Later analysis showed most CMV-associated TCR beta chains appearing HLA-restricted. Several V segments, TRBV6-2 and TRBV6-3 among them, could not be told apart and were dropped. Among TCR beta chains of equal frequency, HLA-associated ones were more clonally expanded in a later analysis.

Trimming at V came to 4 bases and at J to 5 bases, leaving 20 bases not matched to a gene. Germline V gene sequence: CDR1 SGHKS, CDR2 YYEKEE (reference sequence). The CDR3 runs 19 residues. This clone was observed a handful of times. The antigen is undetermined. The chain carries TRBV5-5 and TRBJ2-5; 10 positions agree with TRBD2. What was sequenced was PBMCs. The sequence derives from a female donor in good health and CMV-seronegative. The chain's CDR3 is CASSPERLASGSVGETQYF. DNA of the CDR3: TGTGCCAGCAGCCCCGAAAGGTTGGCTAGCGGGAGTGTCGGGGAGACCCAGTACTTC.